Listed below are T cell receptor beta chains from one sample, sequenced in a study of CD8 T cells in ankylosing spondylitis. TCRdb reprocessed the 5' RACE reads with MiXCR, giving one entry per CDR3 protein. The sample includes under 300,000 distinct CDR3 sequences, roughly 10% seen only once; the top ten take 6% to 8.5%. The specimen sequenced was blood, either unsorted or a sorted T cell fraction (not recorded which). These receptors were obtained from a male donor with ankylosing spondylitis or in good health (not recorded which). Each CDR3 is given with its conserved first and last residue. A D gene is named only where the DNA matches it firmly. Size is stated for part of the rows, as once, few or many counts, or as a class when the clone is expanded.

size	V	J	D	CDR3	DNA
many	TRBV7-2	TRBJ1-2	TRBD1	CASSRDRGDNGYTF	TGTGCCAGCAGCAGGGACAGGGGGGACAATGGCTACACCTTC
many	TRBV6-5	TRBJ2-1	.	CASSPSPGEQFF	TGTGCCAGCAGTCCCTCGCCGGGTGAGCAGTTCTTC
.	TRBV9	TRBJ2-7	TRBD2	CASSPSGRYYEQYF	TGTGCCAGCAGCCCTAGCGGACGTTACTACGAGCAGTACTTC
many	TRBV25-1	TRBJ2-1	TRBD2	CASRTPGGPYNEQFF	TGTGCCAGCAGAACCCCGGGGGGACCGTACAATGAGCAGTTCTTC
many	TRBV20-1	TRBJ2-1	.	CSAFSGTDNEQFF	TGCAGTGCCTTTAGCGGGACAGACAATGAGCAGTTCTTC
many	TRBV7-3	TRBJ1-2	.	CASSLGRNYGYTF	TGTGCCAGCAGCTTAGGCAGAAACTATGGCTACACCTTC
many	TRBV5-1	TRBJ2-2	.	CASSLYVDAGELFF	TGCGCCAGCAGCTTATATGTGGACGCTGGGGAGCTGTTTTTT
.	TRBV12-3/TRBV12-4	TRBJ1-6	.	CASSWTLGSYNSPLHF	TGTGCCAGCAGCTGGACCCTCGGCTCCTATAATTCACCCCTCCACTTT
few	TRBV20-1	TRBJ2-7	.	CSARGSLSYEQYF	TGCAGTGCTAGAGGCTCCCTCTCCTACGAGCAGTACTTC
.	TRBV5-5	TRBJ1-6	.	CASSPPEGTTNSPLHF	TGTGCCAGCAGCCCCCCCGAGGGGACCACGAATTCACCCCTCCACTTT
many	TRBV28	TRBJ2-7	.	CASSLLTGNYEQYF	TGTGCCAGCAGTTTATTAACAGGGAACTACGAGCAGTACTTC
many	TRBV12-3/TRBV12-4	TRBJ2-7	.	CASSFGPPVYEQYF	TGTGCCAGCAGTTTTGGCCCCCCGGTCTACGAGCAGTACTTC
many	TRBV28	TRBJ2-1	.	CASQPHLRDEQFF	TGTGCCAGCCAGCCCCACTTGAGGGATGAGCAGTTCTTC
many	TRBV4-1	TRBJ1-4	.	CASSQVRGEKLFF	TGCGCCAGCAGCCAAGTCCGGGGGGAAAAACTGTTTTTT
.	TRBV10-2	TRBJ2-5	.	CASSESGAAQETQYF	TGCGCCAGCAGTGAAAGTGGAGCGGCCCAAGAGACCCAGTACTTC
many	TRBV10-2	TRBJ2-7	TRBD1	CASTDPGQGPGEQYF	TGCGCCAGCACCGATCCCGGACAGGGACCTGGGGAGCAGTACTTC
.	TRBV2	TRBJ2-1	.	CASSSDGDVLDEQFF	TGTGCCAGCTCATCAGACGGGGATGTGTTGGATGAGCAGTTCTTC
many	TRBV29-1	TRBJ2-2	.	CSVEVSGELFF	TGCAGCGTTGAAGTTTCCGGGGAGCTGTTTTTT
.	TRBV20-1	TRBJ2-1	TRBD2	CSAFSGTSGRGEQFF	TGCAGTGCCTTCTCCGGGACTAGCGGGAGGGGTGAGCAGTTCTTC
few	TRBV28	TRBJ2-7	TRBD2	CASSGGVAGVYEQYF	TGTGCCAGCAGCGGGGGGGTAGCGGGAGTTTACGAGCAGTACTTC
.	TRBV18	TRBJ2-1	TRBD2	CASSPPGLADNPKQFF	TGTGCCAGCTCACCACCGGGACTAGCGGACAACCCAAAGCAGTTCTTC
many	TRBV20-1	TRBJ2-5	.	CSARIGGRETQYF	TGCAGTGCTAGAATAGGGGGTAGGGAGACCCAGTACTTC
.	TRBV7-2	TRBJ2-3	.	CASSTGLTSTDTQYF	TGTGCCAGCAGCACAGGACTAACAAGCACAGATACGCAGTATTTT
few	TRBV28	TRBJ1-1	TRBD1	CASSANRGGADTEAFF	TGTGCCAGCAGCGCGAACAGGGGAGGTGCCGACACTGAAGCTTTCTTT
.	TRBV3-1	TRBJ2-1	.	CASSPRRGTISYNEQFF	TGTGCCAGCAGCCCACGACGGGGGACGATCTCCTACAATGAGCAGTTCTTC
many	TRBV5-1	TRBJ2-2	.	CASSFSGGPNTGELFF	TGCGCCAGCAGCTTCAGCGGAGGACCAAACACCGGGGAGCTGTTTTTT
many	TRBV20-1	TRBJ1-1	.	CSATGGAQNTEAFF	TGCAGTGCTACGGGGGGGGCGCAGAACACTGAAGCTTTCTTT
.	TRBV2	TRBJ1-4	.	CASSSGGRREKLFF	TGTGCCAGCAGTAGCGGGGGACGGCGGGAAAAACTGTTTTTT
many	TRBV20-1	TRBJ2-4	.	CSAHDSPTKNIQYF	TGCAGTGCCCACGACAGCCCGACCAAAAACATTCAGTACTTC
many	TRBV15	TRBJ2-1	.	CATSRDPDANNEQFF	TGTGCCACCAGCAGAGATCCCGACGCTAATAATGAGCAGTTCTTC
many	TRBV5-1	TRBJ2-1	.	CASSVLQGFSYNEQFF	TGCGCCAGCAGCGTATTACAGGGATTCTCCTACAATGAGCAGTTCTTC
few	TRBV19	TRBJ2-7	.	CASSMRGEQYF	TGTGCCAGTAGTATGAGGGGAGAGCAGTACTTC
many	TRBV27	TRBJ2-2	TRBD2	CATFIGEGYTGELFF	TGTGCCACCTTCATCGGGGAGGGGTACACCGGGGAGCTGTTTTTT
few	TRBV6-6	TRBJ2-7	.	CASWYEQYF	TGTGCCAGTTGGTACGAGCAGTACTTC
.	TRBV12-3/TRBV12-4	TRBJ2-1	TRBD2	CASSDLSGSSHNEQFF	TGTGCCAGCAGCGATCTTAGCGGGAGTTCCCACAATGAGCAGTTCTTC
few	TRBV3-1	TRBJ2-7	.	CASSDLATSYEQYF	TGTGCCAGCAGTGACCTGGCTACCTCCTACGAGCAGTACTTC
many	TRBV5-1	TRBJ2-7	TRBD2	CASSLYYTSGTYEQYF	TGCGCCAGCAGCTTGTACTATACTAGCGGAACCTACGAGCAGTACTTC
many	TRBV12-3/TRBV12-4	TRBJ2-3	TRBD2	CASGSGASTDTQYF	TGTGCCAGCGGTAGCGGGGCCAGCACAGATACGCAGTATTTT
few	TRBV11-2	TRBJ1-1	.	CASSLDSRGRNTEAFF	TGTGCCAGCAGCTTAGATAGTAGGGGGAGGAACACTGAAGCTTTCTTT
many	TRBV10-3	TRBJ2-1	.	CAISERLQTMEQFF	TGTGCCATCAGTGAGCGCCTTCAGACAATGGAGCAGTTCTTC
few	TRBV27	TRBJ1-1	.	CASSLFSGAEAFF	TGTGCCAGCAGTTTATTTTCGGGGGCTGAAGCTTTCTTT
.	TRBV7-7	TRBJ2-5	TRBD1	CASSLQGRDQYF	TGTGCCAGCAGCCTACAGGGGAGAGACCAGTACTTC
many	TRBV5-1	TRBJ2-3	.	CASSTQPLRTDTQYF	TGCGCCAGCAGTACTCAGCCGCTACGCACAGATACGCAGTATTTT
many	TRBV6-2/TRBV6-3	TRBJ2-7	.	CASGNLEQYF	TGTGCCAGCGGTAATCTCGAGCAGTACTTC
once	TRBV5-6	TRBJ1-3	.	CASSLLSGNTIYF	TGTGCCAGCAGCTTGCTCTCTGGAAACACCATATATTTT